This T cell receptor (beta chain) was identified in a study of control samples from healthy donors and cancer patients. The V end was cut by 3 bases, the J end by 8 bases, with 9 bases between. Germline V lookup: CDR1 MNHNS, CDR2 SASEGT. This CDR3 is 12 amino acids long. Measured with immunoSEQ multiplex PCR; TCRdb has only the in-frame clones, and not every one. The sample lists about 60,000 clones, approximately 92% seen once, with 1.7% in the top ten. Specimen: PBMCs. The receptor's source is a man aged 40-50 years with colorectal cancer. The V and J genes are TRBV6-1 and TRBJ2-3; unclear D gene. The CDR3, as DNA: TGTGCCAGCAGTGACGGCGTCGGTACGCAGTATTTT. Translation: CASSDGVGTQYF.